This T cell receptor beta chain was identified during a study of T cell responses to AZD1222 COVID-19 vaccine. Turning to this clone: The antigen remains undetermined.

The CDR3 is 13 amino acids. Germline V gives CDR1 SGHNT, CDR2 YYREEE (reference sequence). The V segment lost 6 bases and the J segment 2 bases; nucleotides outside the gene matches: 3. Some clones are missing from TCRdb's copy, which holds only in-frame ones; the method was immunoSEQ multiplex PCR. Of tens of thousands of clones listed, over 75% are singletons. Study observations and caveats: White British donors predominated, females outnumbered males, and clonal diversity was possibly underestimated. Reportedly, nearly half of unique spike TCRs recognized epitopes outside B.1.351/B.1.1.7 mutations.

The source was peripheral blood, collected on day 0 of MenACWY control vaccination. The TCR was taken from an adult in good health. The chain combines TRBV5-4 with TRBJ2-7; 9 nucleotides align to TRBD1. The CDR3 DNA reads TGTGCCAGCAAACGGACAGGGGCCTACGAGCAGTACTTC. Translation gives CASKRTGAYEQYF.